The 31 T cell receptor beta chains presented below share a single source sample, sequenced in a study of blood T cell repertoires in COVID-19. Sequencing was performed with immunoSEQ multiplex PCR; in TCRdb, only in-frame clones are kept and a portion is missing. The table has some 380,000 clones, roughly 86% seen once. Source material: peripheral blood. The source is a human donor with acute or convalescent COVID-19. The donor label of this sample is uncertain.

DNA of the CDR3: TGTGCCAGCTATGGACAGGCTTTCGATGGCTACACCTTC. Amino acids: CASYGQAFDGYTF. The chain is built from TRBV28 and TRBJ1-2; 7 nucleotides align to TRBD1. Germline CDR1 is MDHEN and CDR2 is SYDVKM. This CDR3 spans 13 amino acids. Trimming cost V 8 bases and J 6 bases; bases outside gene matches: 9.

This rearrangement joins TRBV6-5 to TRBJ1-3; 7 nucleotides match TRBD1. CDR1 is MNHEY and CDR2 is SVGAGI in the germline V gene. V shed 6 bases, J shed 5 bases, and the junction held 7 bases outside the gene matches. This CDR3 has 14 amino acids. This CDR3 is CASRGTVVRNTIYF. CDR3 nucleotide sequence: TGTGCCAGCAGGGGGACAGTTGTGAGAAACACCATATATTTT.

The chain uses TRBV29-1 and TRBJ1-2, with D uncertain. The CDR3 is 11 residues long. Trimming stripped 1 base from V and 5 bases from J, with 5 bases between. Germline V gives CDR1 SQVTM, CDR2 ANQGSEA. CDR3 nucleotides: TGCAGCGTTGAAGGTCGGTATGGCTACACCTTC. It encodes CSVEGRYGYTF.

The CDR3 protein is CASSRGGDNSPLHF. The CDR3 bases are TGCGCCAGCAGCAGAGGGGGGGATAATTCACCCCTCCACTTT. The chain employs TRBV5-1 and TRBJ1-6; D is possibly TRBD1 (6 bases). Germline V gene sequence: CDR1 SGHRS, CDR2 YFSETQ. Trimming took 4 bases from V and 5 from J, leaving 10 bases between them. The CDR3 spans 14 residues.

The chain recombines TRBV7-7 with TRBJ2-3, with TRBD2 matching 7 bases. V shed 5 bases and J 8 bases; nucleotides not matched to a gene: 13. Germline assignment: CDR1 SSHAT and CDR2 FNYEAQ (reference sequence). The CDR3 has 15 amino acids. The CDR3 nucleotides read TGTGCCAGCAGCCCCTTGAGCGGGGCCCGGGGTACGCAGTATTTT. Its translation is CASSPLSGARGTQYF. Full variable domain (remainder filled in from reference TRBV7-7 and TRBJ2-3): GAGVSQSPRYKVTKRGQDVTLRCDPISSHATLYWYQQALGQGPEFLTYFNYEAQPDKSGLPSDRFSAERPEGSISTLTIQRTEQRDSAMYRCASSPLSGARGTQYFGPGTRLTVL.

V usage is TRBV9 and J usage is TRBJ1-1, with D possibly being TRBD1 (6 bases). V was trimmed by 4 bases and J by 1 base, leaving 14 bases between them. The germline gives CDR1 SGDLS, CDR2 YYNGEE. The CDR3 runs to 15 residues. The CDR3 DNA reads as TGTGCCAGCAGCCCTAGGGACACGCGGAACACTGAAGCTTTCTTT. Encoded protein: CASSPRDTRNTEAFF.

This clone occurred a few times. The rearrangement joins TRBV2 to TRBJ1-2; D possibly corresponds to TRBD1 (6 bases). The CDR3 covers 12 residues. Germline CDR1 and CDR2: SNHLY and FYNNEI. V lost 6 bases and J lost 9, with 14 bases in between. This CDR3 is CASRDRFRRYTF. The CDR3 DNA is TGTGCCAGCAGGGACAGATTCCGTCGCTACACCTTC.

The V and J genes are TRBV10-2 and TRBJ1-6; the match to TRBD1 covers 7 bases. Germline V gives CDR1 WSHSY, CDR2 SAAADI. The CDR3 covers 15 residues. V was clipped by 3 bases and J by 10 bases; unmatched bases: 9. The CDR3 region is CASSESDRVESPLHF. The CDR3, as DNA: TGCGCCAGCAGTGAATCCGACAGGGTAGAATCACCCCTCCACTTT.

This chain joins TRBV5-1 and TRBJ2-7; TRBD2 matches 14 bases. The germline CDR1 and CDR2 sequences are SGHRS and YFSETQ. The V segment lost 0 bases and the J segment 0 bases; nucleotides outside the gene matches: 5. CDR3 size: 18 residues. The CDR3 DNA reads TGCGCCAGCAGCTTGGGACCTGGGACTAGCGGGAGCTCCTACGAGCAGTACTTC. Its translation: CASSLGPGTSGSSYEQYF.

The CDR3 spells CASSQRDRGRRPFF. The CDR3 DNA sequence: TGTGCCAGCAGCCAACGGGACAGGGGGCGGAGGCCGTTTTTT. V and J are TRBV3-1 (or the pseudogene TRBV3-2) and TRBJ1-4; 12 bases fit TRBD1. V lost 2 bases to trimming and J lost 16 bases; unmatched junction nucleotides: 8. The CDR3 has 14 residues. Germline V gene data show CDR1 as LGHDT and CDR2 as YNNKEL (reference sequence).

The chain links TRBV7-9 to TRBJ1-1; a possible D gene is TRBD1 (6 bases). The germline gives CDR1 SEHNR, CDR2 FQNEAQ (reference sequence). V was trimmed by 7 bases and J by 1 base, leaving 22 bases between them. This CDR3 is 17 amino acids long. In DNA form, the CDR3 reads TGTGCCAGCAACTCATTGAAGTCAGGGGCGCGGAACACTGAAGCTTTCTTT. Translated: CASNSLKSGARNTEAFF.

The rearrangement uses TRBV2 and TRBJ1-5; the match to TRBD1 covers 9 bases. V lost 8 bases to trimming and J lost 5 bases; unmatched junction nucleotides: 7. The CDR3 covers 14 residues. Germline assignment: CDR1 SNHLY and CDR2 FYNNEI. The CDR3 spells CASCGQGRYQPQHF. The CDR3 region has the DNA TGTGCCAGCTGTGGACAGGGGCGATATCAGCCCCAGCATTTT.

The chain uses TRBV7-2 and TRBJ1-2, with a weak D call TRBD1 (6 bases). Germline V gene data show CDR1 as SGHTA and CDR2 as FQGNSA. The CDR3 runs 12 residues. Trimming took off 2 bases at V and 6 bases at J, with 7 bases between the two ends. CDR3 residues: CASSLQGHGYTF. The CDR3 DNA reads TGTGCCAGCAGCTTACAGGGGCATGGCTACACCTTC.

This chain joins TRBV2 and TRBJ1-5; tentatively, D is TRBD1 (5 bases). The CDR3 runs to 15 residues. The V gene lost 5 bases and the J gene lost 6 bases, with 17 bases spanning the gap. The germline gives CDR1 SNHLY, CDR2 FYNNEI. The CDR3 reads CASSKEGLFSQPQHF. The CDR3 coding sequence is TGTGCCAGCAGTAAAGAGGGGTTGTTTTCTCAGCCCCAGCATTTT.

The chain's CDR3 is CASSLSGQGLSGNTIYF. The CDR3 DNA is TGTGCCAGCAGTTTGTCGGGACAGGGACTTTCTGGAAACACCATATATTTT. The gene calls are TRBV28 and TRBJ1-3, with 9 positions matching TRBD1. This CDR3 spans 17 amino acids. Losses at the gene ends were 3 bases for V and 1 base for J; bases not matched to a gene: 7. The germline CDR1 and CDR2 sequences are MDHEN and SYDVKM.

The rearrangement joins TRBV7-9 to TRBJ1-1; D call uncertain. Looked up from germline, CDR1 is SEHNR and CDR2 is FQNEAQ (reference sequence). The CDR3 has 14 residues. The ends were cut back, 5 bases at V and 1 base at J, with 11 bases in the middle. The CDR3 DNA reads as TGTGCCAGCAGCGGATATGGAGAGAACACTGAAGCTTTCTTT. Its protein product is CASSGYGENTEAFF.

The rearrangement uses TRBV18 and TRBJ2-3, with TRBD2 matching 8 bases. Unmatched junction bases numbered 2, after V lost 2 bases and J lost 4 bases. From germline, CDR1 is KGHSH and CDR2 LQKENI. The CDR3 has 14 amino acids. For the CDR3, the DNA is TGTGCCAGCTCACCAAGTAGCGGGGCAGATACGCAGTATTTT. Its translation: CASSPSSGADTQYF.

The chain couples TRBV18 to TRBJ2-3; 10 nucleotides agree with TRBD1. This CDR3 comprises 15 residues. J was trimmed by 3 bases and V by 3 bases; bases with no gene match: 3. Germline CDR1 is KGHSH and CDR2 is LQKENI. For the CDR3, the DNA is TGTGCCAGCTCACCGGGACAGGGGAGAACAGATACGCAGTATTTT. The encoded protein is CASSPGQGRTDTQYF.

The rearrangement links TRBV11-2 to TRBJ2-7, with 9 positions matching TRBD1. The junction had 5 bases not matched to a gene; V was cut back by 5 bases and J by 3 bases. This CDR3 has 14 residues. Germline-derived CDR1 and CDR2 are SGHAT and FQNNGV. In nucleotides, the CDR3 is TGTGCCAGCAGCCGAACGGACAGGGGCTACGAGCAGTACTTC. Encoded protein: CASSRTDRGYEQYF.

The chain combines TRBV7-2 with TRBJ1-4; TRBD1 aligns across 7 bases. CDR3 size: 15 residues. The V and J ends lost 4 bases and 4 bases, in that order; junction bases with no gene match: 6. Germline V gene lookup returns CDR1 SGHTA and CDR2 FQGNSA. CDR3 loop: CASSSTGTDNEKLFF. The CDR3, as DNA: TGTGCCAGCAGCTCGACCGGGACAGATAATGAAAAACTGTTTTTT.

This clone was picked up a small number of times. V usage is TRBV7-6 and J usage is TRBJ2-1; 10 nucleotides agree with TRBD2. The CDR3 has 17 residues. The germline V gene encodes CDR1 SGHVS and CDR2 FNYEAQ. J was trimmed by 7 bases and V by 1 base; bases with no gene match: 10. The CDR3: CASSLEPSGRAVNEQFF. In DNA, the CDR3 is TGTGCCAGCAGCTTAGAACCGAGCGGGAGGGCCGTTAATGAGCAGTTCTTC.

The genes are TRBV28 and TRBJ1-6; D not resolved. V gave up 6 bases and J gave up 1 base, with 19 bases separating them. There are 18 residues in the CDR3. Germline V CDR1 and CDR2: MDHEN, SYDVKM. CDR3 protein: CASRHDIVAGSYNSPLHF. As DNA, the CDR3 is TGTGCCAGCAGACACGACATTGTGGCTGGGTCCTATAATTCACCCCTCCACTTT. Full variable domain (missing parts from reference TRBV28 and TRBJ1-6): DVKVTQSSRYLVKRTGEKVFLECVQDMDHENMFWYRQDPGLGLRLIYFSYDVKMKEKGDIPEGYSVSREKKERFSLILESASTNQTSMYLCASRHDIVAGSYNSPLHFGNGTRLTVT.

This clone was picked up a small number of times. The chain carries TRBV5-4 and TRBJ2-1; 7 bases map to TRBD2. This CDR3 is 15 amino acids long. The trim removed 4 bases at V and 12 bases at J, leaving 16 bases unmatched. Germline values: CDR1 SGHNT, CDR2 YYREEE (reference sequence). The CDR3 reads CASSAQQTSAEGQFF. The CDR3 coding sequence is TGTGCCAGCAGCGCCCAACAAACTAGCGCCGAAGGGCAGTTCTTC.

The CDR3 sequence is CASSYRLAGVSDTQYF. The CDR3 nucleotides read TGTGCCAGCAGCTATCGACTAGCGGGAGTTTCAGATACGCAGTATTTT. This chain joins TRBV7-6 and TRBJ2-3; 12 positions agree with TRBD2. Germline values: CDR1 SGHVS, CDR2 FNYEAQ. The ends lost 4 bases at V and 4 bases at J; junction bases unmatched: 6. The CDR3 has 16 amino acids.

V is TRBV5-1 and J is TRBJ2-1; 11 bases are a match to TRBD2. The V segment lost 3 bases and the J segment 10 bases; nucleotides outside the gene matches: 6. Looked up from germline, CDR1 is SGHRS and CDR2 is YFSETQ. There are 14 residues in the CDR3. The CDR3 loop reads CASSSLAGAREQFF. DNA for the CDR3: TGCGCCAGCAGCTCACTAGCGGGGGCTCGGGAGCAGTTCTTC.

The chain uses TRBV19 and TRBJ1-2; D call uncertain. Trimming cost V 7 bases and J 1 base, with 16 bases left between them. The V gene's germline CDR1 is LNHDA and CDR2 SQIVND (reference sequence). The CDR3 has 15 residues. The CDR3 loop is CASTEARGYNYGYTF. The CDR3 nucleotides read TGTGCCAGTACCGAAGCCCGAGGGTATAACTATGGCTACACCTTC.

V is TRBV19 and J is TRBJ2-1; 8 bases fit TRBD1. Germline V CDR1 and CDR2: LNHDA, SQIVND (reference sequence). CDR3 length: 15 amino acids. J lost 5 bases, V lost 4 bases, and 7 bases had no gene match. CDR3 sequence reads: CASSRNRDRHNEQFF. The CDR3 DNA is TGTGCCAGTAGTAGAAACCGGGACAGGCACAATGAGCAGTTCTTC.

The V call is TRBV3-1 (or the pseudogene TRBV3-2), the J call TRBJ2-3; 9 bases line up with TRBD2. With V trimmed by 4 bases and J by 9 bases, 20 bases remained unmatched. The CDR3 contains 18 residues. Germline values: CDR1 LGHDT, CDR2 YNNKEL (reference sequence). CDR3 sequence reads: CASSPGYLAGFRSGTQYF. The CDR3 bases are TGTGCCAGCAGCCCGGGATATCTAGCGGGGTTCCGCTCAGGAACGCAGTATTTT.

V is TRBV2 and J is TRBJ1-5; D may be TRBD1 (6 bases). Germline CDR1 and CDR2: SNHLY and FYNNEI. This CDR3 is built from 14 residues. V was clipped by 6 bases and J by 2 bases, with 11 bases between them. CDR3 region: CASSAYRGNQPQHF. DNA of the CDR3: TGTGCCAGCAGCGCCTACAGGGGCAATCAGCCCCAGCATTTT.

The chain combines TRBV7-7 with TRBJ2-2; 7 nucleotides match TRBD1. Losses at the gene ends were 5 bases for V and 5 bases for J; bases not matched to a gene: 20. From germline, CDR1 is SSHAT and CDR2 FNYEAQ (reference sequence). This CDR3 is built from 19 residues. The DNA for the CDR3 is TGTGCCAGCAGCCCCCTCTCCGGGACAGCGTATACTAGGACCGGGGAGCTGTTTTTT. Translating it yields CASSPLSGTAYTRTGELFF. The complete variable domain, with remaining parts taken from reference TRBV7-7 and TRBJ2-2, reads GAGVSQSPRYKVTKRGQDVTLRCDPISSHATLYWYQQALGQGPEFLTYFNYEAQPDKSGLPSDRFSAERPEGSISTLTIQRTEQRDSAMYRCASSPLSGTAYTRTGELFFGEGSRLTVL.

The rearrangement joins TRBV6-5 to TRBJ1-1; possibly TRBD1 for D (5 bases). CDR3 size: 11 residues. The ends were cut back, 8 bases at V and 4 bases at J, with 8 bases in the middle. Germline V CDR1 and CDR2: MNHEY, SVGAGI. Here the CDR3 reads CASPTGTEAFF. CDR3 nucleotides: TGTGCCAGCCCCACAGGCACTGAAGCTTTCTTT.